This TCR beta chain is drawn from a study of blood T cells in healthy people across ages. Trimming took off 3 bases at V and 3 bases at J, with 12 bases between the two ends. The CDR3 loop spans 14 amino acids. Notes on the study in general: Fewer expanded clones and more diversity marked long-lived versus aged donors. Per million T cells, TCR beta diversity dropped about linearly as age rose.

Turning to this clonotype: What it binds is unknown.

The second PCR ran about 6 to 11 cycles with a sample-barcoded 5' primer and J-beta primers. One entry per CDR3 protein results from TCRdb running MiXCR on the 5' RACE reads. The data show about 1,500,000 distinct CDR3 sequences, approximately 28% seen once. The chain combines TRBV12-3 or TRBV12-4 with TRBJ2-7; D may match TRBD1 or TRBD2 (6 bases each). The sample comprised blood. The clonotype comes from a woman aged 25 to 39 in good health. The CDR3 reads CASSFGGEDYEQYF. The CDR3 DNA is TGTGCCAGCAGTTTCGGGGGCGAGGACTACGAGCAGTACTTC.